This passage covers 8 T cell receptor beta chains from one sample sequenced in a study of T cell repertoires in aging, cancer and after chemotherapy. TCR beta rearrangements were amplified from peripheral blood genomic DNA. Multiplex touch-down PCR with TRB-A/B primers amplified rearranged V-D-J TRB sequences. Each CDR3 protein gets one entry after TCRdb re-called the multiplex PCR reads with MiXCR. Of around 780 distinct CDR3 sequences listed, about 26% were seen once; the top ten hold around 25%. Sequenced: blood. The receptors stem from a human donor with a solid tumor.

Comments on this clonotype: Since a much larger clone is just one base distant, this may be a read error. The V gene is TRBV6-1, the J gene TRBJ1-5; maybe TRBD1 (5 bases). This CDR3 spans 14 amino acids. Trimming removed 1 base from V and 4 bases from J, with 8 bases in between. The V gene's germline CDR1 is MNHNS and CDR2 SASEGT. This chain's CDR3 is CASSEVGGNQPQHF. The CDR3 coding sequence is TGTGCCAGCAGTGAAGTCGGGGGAAATCAGCCCCAGCATTTT.

The chain combines TRBV18 with TRBJ1-1; 7 nucleotides match TRBD1. There are 13 residues in the CDR3. Losses at the gene ends were 8 bases for V and 1 base for J; bases not matched to a gene: 4. Germline lookup yields CDR1 KGHSH and CDR2 LQKENI. The CDR3 sequence is CASRTGRNTEAFF. The CDR3 DNA reads TGTGCCAGCAGGACAGGCCGGAACACTGAAGCTTTCTTT.

This clonotype came up a few times. V gene TRBV5-4 combines with J gene TRBJ1-4, with 9 positions matching TRBD1. Germline CDR1 is SGHNT and CDR2 is YYREEE (reference sequence). V trimming: 4 bases; J trimming: 5 bases; junction bases outside the gene matches: 9. The length of the CDR3 is 16 residues. The CDR3, as DNA: TGTGCCAGCAGCAGGGGACAGGGCGCCTCCAATGAAAAACTGTTTTTT. This sequence encodes CASSRGQGASNEKLFF.

Worth noting for this clonotype: A much larger clone lies a single base off, so this may be a read error. The V call is TRBV6-1, the J call TRBJ2-2, with D possibly being TRBD1 (6 bases). The CDR3 consists of 12 residues. The germline V gene encodes CDR1 MNHNS and CDR2 SASEGT. CDR3 in amino acids: CVTTGQFGELFF. CDR3 bases: TGTGTCACTACAGGACAGTTCGGGGAGCTGTTTTTT.

This clonotype is hyperexpanded (1% or more) by share. The V and J genes are TRBV5-6 and TRBJ2-3; 12 bases match TRBD2. Losses at the gene ends were 4 bases for V and 3 bases for J; bases not matched to a gene: 6. The CDR3 extends over 16 amino acids. Germline loops: CDR1 SGHDT, CDR2 YYEEEE. Here the CDR3 DNA reads TGTGCCAGCAGCCCGCTAGCGGGGGGGCTTACAGATACGCAGTATTTT. Translation gives CASSPLAGGLTDTQYF.

This clonotype counts as large (0.1 to 1%). This rearrangement joins TRBV12-3 or TRBV12-4 to TRBJ1-1; possibly TRBD1 for D (5 bases). V lost 6 bases to trimming and J lost 6 bases, with 11 bases between them. CDR3 length equals 12 residues. The CDR3 protein is CASSLPGAEAFF. In nucleotides, the CDR3 is TGTGCCAGCAGCCTTCCGGGGGCTGAAGCTTTCTTT.

In its sample, this clonotype was seen a few times. The V gene is TRBV18, the J gene TRBJ2-2; D gene ambiguous. The V gene's germline CDR1 is KGHSH and CDR2 LQKENI. Trimming took off 6 bases at V and 4 bases at J, with 9 bases between the two ends. The CDR3 totals 13 residues. In nucleotides, the CDR3 is TGTGCCAGCTCCCGAGGCCCCACCGGGGAGCTGTTTTTT. It codes for CASSRGPTGELFF.

The chain carries TRBV19 and TRBJ2-5; 10 bases map to TRBD2. CDR1 and CDR2 from the germline V gene are LNHDA and SQIVND (reference sequence). Trimming at V came to 6 bases and at J to 1 base, leaving 17 bases not matched to a gene. CDR3 size: 19 residues. This CDR3 reads CASSKSIRWASGGQETQYF. DNA of the CDR3: TGTGCCAGTAGCAAATCTATTCGATGGGCTAGCGGGGGCCAAGAGACCCAGTACTTC.